This is a list of T cell receptor beta chains from one sample in a study of blood T cell repertoires in COVID-19. Some clones are missing from TCRdb's copy, which holds only in-frame ones; the method was immunoSEQ multiplex PCR. The data show under 250,000 clones, 88% seen once. Sequenced material: peripheral blood. The receptors derive from a man at least 80 years old with acute or convalescent COVID-19. Both conserved end residues are part of each CDR3. A D gene is named only where the DNA matches it firmly. Clone size is not always given. Where it is, it says once, few, many or a class for expanded clones.

CDR3nt: TGTGCCAGCTCATTAGGGGGACAGGGGAACTCACCCCTCCACTTT; CDR3aa: CASSLGGQGNSPLHF; j_gene: TRBJ1-6; v_gene: TRBV18; d_gene: TRBD1; abundance: .
CDR3nt: TGTGCCAGCAGCCAACAGGACAGGGGGCCTGGGGCCAACGTCCTGACTTTC; CDR3aa: CASSQQDRGPGANVLTF; j_gene: TRBJ2-6; v_gene: TRBV3-1/TRBV3-2; d_gene: TRBD1; abundance: .
CDR3nt: TGTGCCAGCAGCCAAGATTGGGCAGAGACCCAGTACTTC; CDR3aa: CASSQDWAETQYF; j_gene: TRBJ2-5; v_gene: TRBV14; d_gene: .; abundance: .
CDR3nt: TGTGCCAGCAGCTTATTAAATCGAGCGGATGGGGCCAACGTCCTGACTTTC; CDR3aa: CASSLLNRADGANVLTF; j_gene: TRBJ2-6; v_gene: TRBV7-3; d_gene: .; abundance: .
CDR3nt: TGTGCCAGCAGCTTACTGCTAAACACCGGGGAGCTGTTTTTT; CDR3aa: CASSLLLNTGELFF; j_gene: TRBJ2-2; v_gene: TRBV7-3; d_gene: .; abundance: .
CDR3nt: TGTGCCAGCAGTGTTCGGGCAGGGGGCGGCGAAAAACTGTTTTTT; CDR3aa: CASSVRAGGGEKLFF; j_gene: TRBJ1-4; v_gene: TRBV2; d_gene: TRBD1; abundance: .
CDR3nt: TGTGCCAGCAGCACGGGACTGCCTATTGATACGCAGTATTTT; CDR3aa: CASSTGLPIDTQYF; j_gene: TRBJ2-3; v_gene: TRBV7-9; d_gene: .; abundance: .
CDR3nt: TGTGCCAGTAGTATATCGACAGATAACTATGGCTACACCTTC; CDR3aa: CASSISTDNYGYTF; j_gene: TRBJ1-2; v_gene: TRBV19; d_gene: .; abundance: .
CDR3nt: TGTGCCAGCAGCCGTAGCGGGGTTCGGAACGAGCAGTACTTC; CDR3aa: CASSRSGVRNEQYF; j_gene: TRBJ2-7; v_gene: TRBV11-2; d_gene: TRBD2; abundance: .
CDR3nt: TGCGCCAGCAGCCACACGCAGGGGACAACTGGCTATGGCTACACCTTC; CDR3aa: CASSHTQGTTGYGYTF; j_gene: TRBJ1-2; v_gene: TRBV4-3; d_gene: .; abundance: .
CDR3nt: TGTGCCAGCAGCGGTCAGGTTGGACTGCTAACTAACTATGGCTACACCTTC; CDR3aa: CASSGQVGLLTNYGYTF; j_gene: TRBJ1-2; v_gene: TRBV9; d_gene: .; abundance: .
CDR3nt: TGTGCCAGCAGCCAACCCGTTAACAGGGAATTGGAGACCCAGTACTTC; CDR3aa: CASSQPVNRELETQYF; j_gene: TRBJ2-5; v_gene: TRBV14; d_gene: .; abundance: .
CDR3nt: TGCAGCGTCGCACGCCGGGACAGGGGATACAATGAGCAGTTCTTC; CDR3aa: CSVARRDRGYNEQFF; j_gene: TRBJ2-1; v_gene: TRBV29-1; d_gene: TRBD1; abundance: .
CDR3nt: TGCGCCAGCAGCCAAGTCCTAGCGGGCTACAATGAGCAGTTCTTC; CDR3aa: CASSQVLAGYNEQFF; j_gene: TRBJ2-1; v_gene: TRBV4-3; d_gene: TRBD2; abundance: once
CDR3nt: TGCGCCAGCAGCTTGGATGGCAGGCCTGTTGGGGAGCTGTTTTTT; CDR3aa: CASSLDGRPVGELFF; j_gene: TRBJ2-2; v_gene: TRBV5-1; d_gene: .; abundance: .
CDR3nt: TGTGCCAGCAGCTTAGGCGGAACGAGCGAGCAGTACTTC; CDR3aa: CASSLGGTSEQYF; j_gene: TRBJ2-7; v_gene: TRBV7-2; d_gene: .; abundance: .
CDR3nt: TGCGCCAGCAGCACTATACCAGGGAGCACAGATACGCAGTATTTT; CDR3aa: CASSTIPGSTDTQYF; j_gene: TRBJ2-3; v_gene: TRBV5-1; d_gene: .; abundance: .
CDR3nt: TGTGCCAGCAGTTTGGCAGTCCACGAGACCCAGTACTTC; CDR3aa: CASSLAVHETQYF; j_gene: TRBJ2-5; v_gene: TRBV28; d_gene: .; abundance: .
CDR3nt: TGTGCCAGCAGTGAAGTACGGCGGGAGGCCGAGCAGTACTTC; CDR3aa: CASSEVRREAEQYF; j_gene: TRBJ2-7; v_gene: TRBV2; d_gene: TRBD2; abundance: .
CDR3nt: TGCGCCAGCAGCTTAAACCCGACAGGGGATGATCAGCCCCAGCATTTT; CDR3aa: CASSLNPTGDDQPQHF; j_gene: TRBJ1-5; v_gene: TRBV5-1; d_gene: TRBD1; abundance: .
CDR3nt: TGTGCCAGCAGCTTTCGAGGGTTGGACATTCAGTACTTC; CDR3aa: CASSFRGLDIQYF; j_gene: TRBJ2-4; v_gene: TRBV11-3; d_gene: .; abundance: .
CDR3nt: TGTGCCAGCTCACCATCCAGGGGAAATCAGCCCCAGCATTTT; CDR3aa: CASSPSRGNQPQHF; j_gene: TRBJ1-5; v_gene: TRBV18; d_gene: .; abundance: .
CDR3nt: TGTGCCAGTAGTTCCAGCCCCCTCGCAGGGGGAAGAACTGAAGCTTTCTTT; CDR3aa: CASSSSPLAGGRTEAFF; j_gene: TRBJ1-1; v_gene: TRBV19; d_gene: TRBD1; abundance: .
CDR3nt: TGTGCCAGCTCACCGGACCAGGGGTTAAGTGAAAAACTGTTTTTT; CDR3aa: CASSPDQGLSEKLFF; j_gene: TRBJ1-4; v_gene: TRBV18; d_gene: .; abundance: .
CDR3nt: TGTGCCAGCAGTGAAAGGGGGACCGCTAACTATGGCTACACCTTC; CDR3aa: CASSERGTANYGYTF; j_gene: TRBJ1-2; v_gene: TRBV2; d_gene: .; abundance: .
CDR3nt: TGTGCCAGTGGACAGGGGTCGGGTACAGATACGCAGTATTTT; CDR3aa: CASGQGSGTDTQYF; j_gene: TRBJ2-3; v_gene: TRBV2; d_gene: TRBD1; abundance: .
CDR3nt: TGCGCCAGCAGCCAAGACGGGAGAGGCTACACCTTC; CDR3aa: CASSQDGRGYTF; j_gene: TRBJ1-2; v_gene: TRBV4-3; d_gene: .; abundance: few
CDR3nt: TGCGCCAGCAGCTCGGACAGGGGGCTAGGAAACACCATATATTTT; CDR3aa: CASSSDRGLGNTIYF; j_gene: TRBJ1-3; v_gene: TRBV5-1; d_gene: TRBD1; abundance: .
CDR3nt: TGTGCCAGCAGCCAAGGGGCAGGGCTGAACACTGAAGCTTTCTTT; CDR3aa: CASSQGAGLNTEAFF; j_gene: TRBJ1-1; v_gene: TRBV3-1/TRBV3-2; d_gene: .; abundance: .
CDR3nt: TGTGCCAGCAGCTTAGCGGCAGGGGAAGATACGCAGTATTTT; CDR3aa: CASSLAAGEDTQYF; j_gene: TRBJ2-3; v_gene: TRBV7-2; d_gene: .; abundance: .
CDR3nt: TGCGCCAGCAGCTTGGAACTGCTCTCTGGGGCCAACGTCCTGACTTTC; CDR3aa: CASSLELLSGANVLTF; j_gene: TRBJ2-6; v_gene: TRBV5-1; d_gene: .; abundance: .
CDR3nt: TGTGCCATCAGACCGGACAGGGGGGCTGAAAAACTGTTTTTT; CDR3aa: CAIRPDRGAEKLFF; j_gene: TRBJ1-4; v_gene: TRBV10-3; d_gene: TRBD1; abundance: .
CDR3nt: TGTGCCAGCAGTTACTCCCCGCAGGGCAACTATGGCTACACCTTC; CDR3aa: CASSYSPQGNYGYTF; j_gene: TRBJ1-2; v_gene: TRBV6-5; d_gene: .; abundance: .
CDR3nt: TGTGCCAGCAGCCAAGAATCACAGGGAAGGTCTGAAGCTTTCTTT; CDR3aa: CASSQESQGRSEAFF; j_gene: TRBJ1-1; v_gene: TRBV3-1/TRBV3-2; d_gene: .; abundance: once
CDR3nt: TGTGCCAGCAGCTTGGGACAGAGTAATGAAAAACTGTTTTTT; CDR3aa: CASSLGQSNEKLFF; j_gene: TRBJ1-4; v_gene: TRBV5-6; d_gene: .; abundance: .
CDR3nt: TGTGCCAGCAGGGCAAGGGGGAATGAGCAGTTCTTC; CDR3aa: CASRARGNEQFF; j_gene: TRBJ2-1; v_gene: TRBV11-2; d_gene: .; abundance: .
CDR3nt: TGTGCCAGCAGCGTAGGTAATAGCGACGGGGAGACCCAGTACTTC; CDR3aa: CASSVGNSDGETQYF; j_gene: TRBJ2-5; v_gene: TRBV9; d_gene: .; abundance: .
CDR3nt: TGTGCCAGCAGTTTGTCGAGGGATACGCAGTATTTT; CDR3aa: CASSLSRDTQYF; j_gene: TRBJ2-3; v_gene: TRBV28; d_gene: .; abundance: .
CDR3nt: TGTGCCACCAGTCCCACTAGCGGCCAAGGTACTGAGCAGTTCTTC; CDR3aa: CATSPTSGQGTEQFF; j_gene: TRBJ2-1; v_gene: TRBV24-1; d_gene: TRBD2; abundance: few
CDR3nt: TGTGCCAGCAACGAACTAGGGCGAGGCTCCTACGAGCAGTACTTC; CDR3aa: CASNELGRGSYEQYF; j_gene: TRBJ2-7; v_gene: TRBV28; d_gene: .; abundance: .
CDR3nt: TGTGCCAGTAGTAGGCCGGGACAGGGCTTTGGGGAGCAGTTCTTC; CDR3aa: CASSRPGQGFGEQFF; j_gene: TRBJ2-1; v_gene: TRBV19; d_gene: TRBD1; abundance: once
CDR3nt: TGTGCCACCAGTGAGGGTGGGACAGGTCTCGGTGAGCAGTACTTC; CDR3aa: CATSEGGTGLGEQYF; j_gene: TRBJ2-7; v_gene: TRBV24-1; d_gene: TRBD1; abundance: .
CDR3nt: TGTGCCAGCAGCTACGGGCCCGTCGGGACAGGGGGACATGAGCAGTTCTTC; CDR3aa: CASSYGPVGTGGHEQFF; j_gene: TRBJ2-1; v_gene: TRBV7-2; d_gene: TRBD1; abundance: few
CDR3nt: TGTGCCAGCAGTCTGACATCTGGGGCCAACGTCCTGACTTTC; CDR3aa: CASSLTSGANVLTF; j_gene: TRBJ2-6; v_gene: TRBV6-5; d_gene: .; abundance: once